This section outlines one T cell receptor (beta chain) sequence together with its context. Only one count was recorded for this clone. Its antigen remains undetermined. No base quality information exists; no much larger clone differs at one position. The sample belongs to a study of blood T cell repertoires in COVID-19 (dated by TCRdb to 2018 to 2021). Regarding the research as a whole: Samples covering the acute and convalescent phases of COVID-19 were provided by collaborators in the United States, Italy and Spain. The material from the prospective study consisted of cDNA or gDNA derived from T cells, B-cell-depleted T cells, or PBMCs. Deeply sampled blood TCRbeta repertoires from subjects exposed to, actively infected with, or recovered from COVID-19 were included in the dataset. The repertoires were made available in a free public database intended to serve as a resource for research on the immune response to SARS-CoV-2. Samples were obtained from the ongoing ImmuneRACE study (first 160 participants) and from some 1,200 subjects provided by 6 global collaborators. Nearly every sample came with metadata listing a de-identified subject ID, COVID-19 status, age in years and sex. HLA class I and class II types, where available, came from metadata supplied by the sample provider rather than from assay-based typing. The paper's findings and limits, for the study overall: The quantity of clinical and demographic metadata differed by source and by participant and was supplied without curation.

The immunoSEQ Assay, a bias-controlled multiplex PCR, was used to amplify TCRbeta CDR3 regions from genomic DNA. For the original study's pipeline: Within the assay, amplification of reference gene primers was used to estimate how many nucleated cells each sample contained. Sequence reads were collapsed and filtered to measure the absolute abundance of every unique TCRbeta CDR3 rearrangement. For each sample, productive Simpson clonality was calculated as the square root of Simpson's diversity index over productive rearrangements. In TCRdb, the immuneACCESS table is reduced to in-frame sequences with V and J assigned. These tables do not hold every clone; where another copy was compared, an unresolved V gene accounts for under half, and the others remain unexplained. The DNA gave D and trimming, while V, J and clone size come from that table. This sample lists around 60,000 clones; 80% were detected once. The ten largest account for 15% to 25% of the sample.

At one collaborating source in Seattle, patients were enrolled during active infection and were followed longitudinally through the course of disease. Each collaborating institution followed its own protocols to collect whole blood in K2EDTA tubes. For TCRbeta analysis, collaborators shipped samples as frozen whole blood, isolated PBMCs, or DNA extracted from either of those sample types. According to the germline V gene, CDR1 reads MRHNA and CDR2 reads SNTAGT. V is clipped by 3 bases and J by 1 base, and the sequence between their germline boundaries is 6 bases long. Including the terminal cysteine and phenylalanine, the CDR3 comprises 13 residues. Only CDR3 DNA is held: 39 bases, read in frame from base 1.

The clonotype originates from a man aged 25-45 years with COVID-19, enrolled during active disease. The sequenced material came from peripheral blood. In this chain, TRBV6-4 is recombined with TRBJ1-1, with the D gene not clear enough to name. In nucleotides, the sequence is TGTGCCAGCAGTGAGCGTGGGAACACTGAAGCTTTCTTT. Its translation reads: CASSERGNTEAFF.